A few counts support the clone carrying this T cell receptor (beta chain). This CDR3 is 14 amino acids long. Unmatched junction bases numbered 10, after V lost 5 bases and J lost 7 bases. The germline V gene encodes CDR1 SEHNR and CDR2 FQNEAQ (reference sequence). The sample is drawn from a study of blood T cell repertoires in COVID-19. Some clones are missing from TCRdb's copy, which holds only in-frame ones; the method was immunoSEQ multiplex PCR. Among about 140,000 clones listed, around 83% were seen once. The sequence derives from a man between 25 and 39 years old with COVID-19, enrolled during active disease. What was sequenced was peripheral blood. V gene TRBV7-9 combines with J gene TRBJ1-2; 7 nucleotides agree with TRBD1. CDR3 bases: TGTGCCAGCAGCCCACAGGGGTGGCCTTCTGGCTACACCTTC. Its protein is CASSPQGWPSGYTF.